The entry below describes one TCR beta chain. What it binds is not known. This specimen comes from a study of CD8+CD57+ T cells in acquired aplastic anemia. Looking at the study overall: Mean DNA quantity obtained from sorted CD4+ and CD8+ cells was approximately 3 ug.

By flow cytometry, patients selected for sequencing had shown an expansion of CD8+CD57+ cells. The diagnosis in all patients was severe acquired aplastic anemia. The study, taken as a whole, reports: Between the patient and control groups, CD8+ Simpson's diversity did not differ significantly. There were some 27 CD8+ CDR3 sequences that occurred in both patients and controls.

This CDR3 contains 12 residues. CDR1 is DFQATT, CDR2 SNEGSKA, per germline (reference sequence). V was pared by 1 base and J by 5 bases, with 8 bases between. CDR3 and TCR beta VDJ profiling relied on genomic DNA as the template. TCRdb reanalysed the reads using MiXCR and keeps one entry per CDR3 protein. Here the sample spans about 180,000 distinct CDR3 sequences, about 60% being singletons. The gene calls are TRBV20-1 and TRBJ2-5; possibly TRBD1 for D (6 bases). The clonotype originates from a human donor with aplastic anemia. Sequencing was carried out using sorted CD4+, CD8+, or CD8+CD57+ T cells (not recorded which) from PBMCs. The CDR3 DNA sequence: TGCAGTGCTAGAGGCGGACAGGAGACCCAGTACTTC. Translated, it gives CSARGGQETQYF.